The 18 T cell receptor beta chains listed next were all sequenced from one sample in a study of T cell responses to AZD1222 COVID-19 vaccine. Profiled with immunoSEQ multiplex PCR; TCRdb holds only in-frame clones, not every one. The data show more than 150,000 clones, roughly 91% seen once. The source was peripheral blood, collected 28 days after the second AZD1222 dose. These receptors originate from an adult who received the AZD1222 COVID-19 vaccine.

This clone was seen once. The genes are TRBV5-1 and TRBJ1-1, with 8 bases aligning to TRBD1. Germline V gene data show CDR1 as SGHRS and CDR2 as YFSETQ. There are 13 residues in the CDR3. Germline trimming cut 0 bases from V and 8 bases from J; bases unmatched to any gene: 3. This CDR3 reads CASSLVGDREAFF. The CDR3 DNA sequence: TGCGCCAGCAGCTTGGTTGGGGACAGGGAAGCTTTCTTT.

The chain carries TRBV11-1 and TRBJ2-7; TRBD2 might be the D (5 bases). The CDR3 length is 15 residues. The V end was cut by 5 bases, the J end by 6 bases, with 20 bases between. Germline-derived CDR1 and CDR2 are SGHAT and FQDESV (reference sequence). CDR3: CASSAWTKRVGEQYF. Here the CDR3 DNA reads TGTGCCAGCAGCGCCTGGACCAAGAGGGTAGGCGAGCAGTACTTC.

V is TRBV5-1 and J is TRBJ1-4, with TRBD1 as a possible D gene (6 bases). The CDR3 extends over 14 amino acids. Looked up from germline, CDR1 is SGHRS and CDR2 is YFSETQ. With 3 bases removed from V and 8 bases from J, the gap between germline ends came to 14 bases. The CDR3 reads CASSSSGTPEKLFF. The CDR3, as DNA: TGCGCCAGCAGCTCCAGCGGGACACCCGAAAAACTGTTTTTT.

The chain uses TRBV5-1 and TRBJ1-1, with D tentatively TRBD1 (5 bases). This CDR3 spans 15 amino acids. CDR1 and CDR2 (germline): SGHRS, YFSETQ. The germline V and J ends were trimmed by 4 bases and 7 bases, with 20 bases remaining between them. CDR3 nucleotides: TGCGCCAGCAGCCTGGCTGGCCCGGAGGGGAGTGAAGCTTTCTTT. Residues: CASSLAGPEGSEAFF.

The chain has TRBV19 and TRBJ2-1; the match to TRBD2 covers 15 bases. V lost 3 bases to trimming and J lost 8 bases; unmatched junction nucleotides: 2. Per germline, CDR1 LNHDA and CDR2 SQIVND (reference sequence). The CDR3 contains 15 residues. Here the CDR3 reads CASSMGLAGGDEQFF. DNA for the CDR3: TGTGCCAGTAGTATGGGACTAGCGGGAGGAGATGAGCAGTTCTTC. The full variable domain, completed using reference TRBV19 and TRBJ2-1, is DGGITQSPKYLFRKEGQNVTLSCEQNLNHDAMYWYRQDPGQGLRLIYYSQIVNDFQKGDIAEGYSVSREKKESFPLTVTSAQKNPTAFYLCASSMGLAGGDEQFFGPGTRLTVL.

The genes are TRBV4-3 and TRBJ2-7; TRBD2 matches at 8 bases. V lost 1 base to trimming and J lost 4 bases; unmatched junction nucleotides: 3. The CDR3 runs 14 residues. Germline V CDR1 and CDR2: LGHNA, YSLEER. Here the CDR3 reads CASSQAGRGYEQYF. The CDR3 region has the DNA TGCGCCAGCAGCCAAGCCGGGAGGGGGTACGAGCAGTACTTC.

The chain joins TRBV11-3 to TRBJ2-1; D unresolved. CDR3 size: 14 residues. CDR1 is SGHNT and CDR2 is YENEEA in the germline V gene. The germline V and J ends were trimmed by 5 bases and 6 bases, with 14 bases remaining between them. The CDR3: CASSPRAEGNEQFF. The CDR3 DNA reads TGTGCCAGCAGCCCCCGGGCCGAAGGCAATGAGCAGTTCTTC.

The table lists this clone with a count of one. The chain combines TRBV4-1 with TRBJ2-7; 11 bases are shared with TRBD2. CDR1 is MGHRA and CDR2 is YSYEKL in the germline V gene. V shed 4 bases, J shed 0 bases, and the junction held 8 bases outside the gene matches. This CDR3 region has 17 residues. In DNA, the CDR3 is TGCGCCAGCAGCCGCGGATATACTAGCGGGAGCTCCTACGAGCAGTACTTC. Protein sequence: CASSRGYTSGSSYEQYF.

This clone was observed a single time. The chain has TRBV18 and TRBJ2-7, with TRBD2 identical over 7 bases. The length of the CDR3 is 15 residues. Germline trimming cut 0 bases from V and 4 bases from J; bases unmatched to any gene: 6. In germline, CDR1 is KGHSH, CDR2 LQKENI. CDR3 amino acids: CASSPPRASGYEQYF. The CDR3 nucleotides are TGTGCCAGCTCACCACCGAGGGCTAGCGGTTACGAGCAGTACTTC.

The chain employs TRBV5-5 and TRBJ2-1; 13 nucleotides line up with TRBD2. Looked up from germline, CDR1 is SGHKS and CDR2 is YYEKEE (reference sequence). This CDR3 comprises 16 residues. With 1 base clipped from V and 12 bases from J, the junction kept 10 bases outside the gene matches. Here the CDR3 reads CASSLFTSGGDQRQFF. CDR3 nucleotides: TGTGCCAGCAGCTTGTTCACTAGCGGGGGGGATCAGAGGCAGTTCTTC.

This clone was picked up one time. The chain combines TRBV7-2 with TRBJ2-7; TRBD2 matches at 9 bases. The CDR3 consists of 15 residues. After removal of 3 bases from V and 0 bases from J, the junction contained 3 bases not matched to a gene. Germline assignment: CDR1 SGHTA and CDR2 FQGNSA. The CDR3 DNA is TGTGCCAGCAGCTTGAGCGGGAGGTCCTCCTACGAGCAGTACTTC. Translated: CASSLSGRSSYEQYF.

The chain carries TRBV19 and TRBJ2-7; D uncertain. Germline assignment: CDR1 LNHDA and CDR2 SQIVND (reference sequence). CDR3 length: 11 amino acids. The V end was cut by 1 base, the J end by 7 bases, with 5 bases between. CDR3 protein: CASSIGLEQYF. CDR3 DNA sequence: TGTGCCAGTAGTATAGGACTGGAGCAGTACTTC.

This chain connects TRBV5-1 to TRBJ1-3, with D hard to call. In germline, CDR1 is SGHRS, CDR2 YFSETQ. The CDR3 covers 14 residues. The V end lost 1 base, the J end lost 0 bases, and 5 bases lay between the germline ends. Here the CDR3 reads CASSLSFSGNTIYF. DNA for the CDR3: TGCGCCAGCAGCTTGTCTTTCTCTGGAAACACCATATATTTT.

This chain uses TRBV21-1 with TRBJ2-7; TRBD1, the D gene given by the table, was not confirmed from the DNA. TRBV21-1 is termed a pseudogene. The CDR3 covers 14 residues. This CDR3 is CASSNWQETYEQYF. CDR3 coding DNA: TGTGCCAGCAGCAATTGGCAGGAAACCTACGAGCAGTACTTC.

V usage is TRBV30 and J usage is TRBJ2-5, with D unresolved. Germline V gene lookup returns CDR1 GTSNPN and CDR2 SVGIG (reference sequence). This CDR3 comprises 9 residues. The V gene lost 4 bases and the J gene lost 12 bases, with 9 bases spanning the gap. CDR3 DNA: TGTGCCTGGAATCTGTTGGAGTACTTC. Its translation: CAWNLLEYF. Full variable domain (missing parts from reference TRBV30 and TRBJ2-5): SQTIHQWPATLVQPVGSPLSLECTVEGTSNPNLYWYRQAAGRGLQLLFYSVGIGQISSEVPQNLSASRPQDRQFILSSKKLLLSDSGFYLCAWNLLEYFGPGTRLLVL.

This rearrangement joins TRBV14 to TRBJ2-5; no reliable D call. Germline V gives CDR1 SGHDN, CDR2 FVKESK. Trimming cost V 2 bases and J 5 bases, with 9 bases left between them. The CDR3 contains 13 residues. CDR3 loop: CASSQSFLETQYF. CDR3 sequence (DNA): TGTGCCAGCAGCCAAAGTTTTCTGGAGACCCAGTACTTC.

This clone appeared once. The chain combines TRBV5-4 with TRBJ2-3; D perhaps matches TRBD2 (6 bases). Trimming took off 4 bases at V and 2 bases at J, with 17 bases between the two ends. CDR1 SGHNT and CDR2 YYREEE come from the germline V gene (reference sequence). The CDR3 is 16 residues long. The CDR3 sequence: CASSPGLPSNTDTQYF. The CDR3 DNA reads as TGTGCCAGCAGCCCGGGACTCCCGAGTAACACAGATACGCAGTATTTT.

V and J are TRBV7-2 and TRBJ2-1, with TRBD2 identical over 15 bases. The V segment lost 4 bases and the J segment 9 bases; nucleotides outside the gene matches: 4. Germline V CDR1 and CDR2: SGHTA, FQGNSA. The CDR3 spans 15 residues. CDR3 region: CASSSGLAGGLEQFF. Written as DNA, the CDR3 is TGTGCCAGCAGCTCGGGACTAGCGGGAGGACTTGAGCAGTTCTTC.